This T cell receptor beta chain was identified in a study of T cell responses to AZD1222 COVID-19 vaccine. CDR1 is LGHDT and CDR2 is YNNKEL in the germline V gene (reference sequence). V lost 4 bases and J lost 7, with 7 bases in between. The CDR3 has 11 residues. The method was immunoSEQ multiplex PCR; TCRdb's version includes in-frame clones alone and lacks a portion of them. The sample records 150,000 or so clones, around nine tenths being singletons. Here the sequenced sample was peripheral blood, taken on day 0 of AZD1222 vaccination. The origin of this receptor is an adult in good health. The gene calls are TRBV3-1 (or the pseudogene TRBV3-2) and TRBJ1-1; no clear D gene. The CDR3 DNA reads TGTGCCAGCAGCCGAGCCCTTGAAGCTTTCTTT. It translates to CASSRALEAFF.